The text below deals with one TCR beta chain. This sample was taken from a study of blood T cell repertoires in COVID-19. Looking at the study overall: T cells, B-cell-depleted T cells, or PBMCs supplied cDNA or gDNA.

The CDR3 totals 15 residues. Trimming took 5 bases from V and 1 from J, leaving 14 bases between them. CDR1 MNHEY and CDR2 SVGAGI come from the germline V gene. In the original workflow: Reference gene primer amplification gave nucleated cell count estimates. Profiled with immunoSEQ multiplex PCR; TCRdb holds only in-frame clones, not every one. V, J and clone size are taken as reported in that table, and D and trimming were inferred from the DNA itself. The data show some 120,000 clones, around 80% seen once. The sample comprised peripheral blood. The sequence was obtained from a woman in her seventies with acute or convalescent COVID-19. The rearrangement joins TRBV6-5 to TRBJ1-1, with a tentative D call TRBD1 (6 bases). CDR3 DNA: TGTGCCAGCAGTCTCCAGACAGGCGAGAACACTGAAGCTTTCTTT. Its translation is CASSLQTGENTEAFF.